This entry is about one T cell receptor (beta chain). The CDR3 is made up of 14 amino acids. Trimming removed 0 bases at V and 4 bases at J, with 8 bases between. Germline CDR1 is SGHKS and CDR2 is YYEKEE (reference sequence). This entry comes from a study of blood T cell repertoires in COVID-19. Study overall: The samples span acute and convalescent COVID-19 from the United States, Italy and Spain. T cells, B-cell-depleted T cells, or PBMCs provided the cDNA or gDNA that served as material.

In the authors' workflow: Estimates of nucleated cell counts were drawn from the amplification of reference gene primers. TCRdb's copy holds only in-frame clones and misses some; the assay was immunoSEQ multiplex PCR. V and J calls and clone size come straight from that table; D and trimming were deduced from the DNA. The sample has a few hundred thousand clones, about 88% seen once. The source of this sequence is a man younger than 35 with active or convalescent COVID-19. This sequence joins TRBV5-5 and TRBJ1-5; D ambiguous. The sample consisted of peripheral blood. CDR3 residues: CASSLATENQPQHF. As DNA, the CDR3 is TGTGCCAGCAGCTTGGCCACAGAGAATCAGCCCCAGCATTTT.